A selection of T cell receptor beta chains follows, all from one sample in a study of blood T cell repertoires in COVID-19. The method was immunoSEQ multiplex PCR; TCRdb's version includes in-frame clones alone and lacks a portion of them. The sample includes 120,000 or so clones, 65% to 90% of them seen just once. Material for sequencing was peripheral blood. Receptors originate from a man older than 75 with active or convalescent COVID-19. Each CDR3 is given with its conserved first and last residue. D genes are given only for firm matches. Where a row states a size, it is once, few, many or the class of an expanded clone; other rows omit it.

v_gene	d_gene	abundance	j_gene	len	CDR3aa	CDR3nt
TRBV28	TRBD1	-	TRBJ1-3	17	CASSFMGQGFSGNTIYF	TGTGCCAGCAGTTTTATGGGACAGGGGTTCTCTGGAAACACCATATATTTT
TRBV30	TRBD2	-	TRBJ2-4	17	CALQRFSGASAKNIQYF	TGTGCCTTACAACGATTTAGCGGGGCATCGGCCAAAAACATTCAGTACTTC
TRBV5-8	-	-	TRBJ1-2	14	CASSLRQIPYGYTF	TGTGCCAGCAGCTTGAGACAGATCCCCTATGGCTACACCTTC
TRBV4-1	TRBD1	once	TRBJ1-1	14	CASSQPGTGEEAFF	TGCGCCAGCAGCCAACCCGGGACAGGGGAAGAAGCTTTCTTT
TRBV11-3	TRBD2	-	TRBJ2-1	15	CASSAGRGIYNEQFF	TGTGCCAGCAGCGCGGGGAGGGGTATATACAATGAGCAGTTCTTC
TRBV5-8	-	-	TRBJ1-1	16	CASSFSLSGVNTEAFF	TGTGCCAGCAGCTTTTCCCTTTCCGGGGTGAACACTGAAGCTTTCTTT
TRBV7-9	-	-	TRBJ1-2	12	CASTSDSYGYTF	TGTGCCAGCACCTCGGACAGCTATGGCTACACCTTC
TRBV28	-	-	TRBJ1-5	14	CASSFPNSNQPQHF	TGTGCCAGCAGTTTCCCCAATAGCAATCAGCCCCAGCATTTT
TRBV5-1	TRBD1	-	TRBJ1-2	15	CASNWWTGSGPGYTF	TGCGCCAGCAATTGGTGGACAGGGTCAGGACCTGGCTACACCTTC
TRBV6-5	TRBD1	-	TRBJ2-3	15	CASSSWGQLTDTQYF	TGTGCCAGCAGTTCCTGGGGACAGCTCACAGATACGCAGTATTTT
TRBV28	-	-	TRBJ1-2	15	CASSSGHGGLRGYTF	TGTGCCAGCAGTTCGGGACACGGGGGGCTGAGGGGCTACACCTTC
TRBV7-9	TRBD1	-	TRBJ2-1	15	CASSFAQGADNEQFF	TGTGCCAGCAGCTTTGCACAGGGGGCGGACAATGAGCAGTTCTTC
TRBV12-5	TRBD1	-	TRBJ1-3	19	CASGLPPGQGIFSGNTIYF	TGTGCTAGTGGTTTGCCCCCGGGACAGGGGATTTTCTCTGGAAACACCATATATTTT
TRBV28	-	-	TRBJ1-6	15	CASSLTGLAYSPLHF	TGTGCCAGCAGTTTAACGGGTTTGGCATATTCACCCCTCCACTTT
TRBV28	TRBD1	-	TRBJ1-3	17	CASSFPLQGARGNTIYF	TGTGCCAGCAGTTTCCCGCTTCAGGGGGCGCGTGGAAACACCATATATTTT
TRBV6-5	-	-	TRBJ1-1	11	CATRQNTEAFF	TGTGCCACGAGGCAGAACACTGAAGCTTTCTTT
TRBV3-1/TRBV3-2	-	-	TRBJ1-1	14	CASSQLAGNTEAFF	TGTGCCAGCAGCCAGCTGGCTGGGAACACTGAAGCTTTCTTT
TRBV11-2	-	-	TRBJ2-5	14	CASSLMSGRETQYF	TGTGCCAGCAGCTTAATGTCAGGGCGGGAGACCCAGTACTTC
TRBV24-1	-	-	TRBJ2-1	16	CATSDHRALIYNEQFF	TGTGCCACCAGTGACCACAGGGCTTTAATTTACAATGAGCAGTTCTTC
TRBV29-1	TRBD2	-	TRBJ2-1	13	CSVRVSGRDEQFF	TGCAGCGTTAGGGTTAGCGGGAGAGATGAGCAGTTCTTC
TRBV29-1	TRBD1	-	TRBJ2-2	13	CSVGVQGVGELFF	TGCAGCGTTGGGGTACAGGGGGTCGGGGAGCTGTTTTTT
TRBV4-3	-	-	TRBJ2-7	14	CASSQTTGPYEQYF	TGCGCCAGCAGCCAAACGACAGGACCCTACGAGCAGTACTTC
TRBV10-3	TRBD1	-	TRBJ1-5	13	CAISEDRVQPQHF	TGTGCCATCAGCGAGGACAGGGTGCAGCCCCAGCATTTT
TRBV6-2/TRBV6-3	-	-	TRBJ1-5	16	CASSYGRGNGNQPQHF	TGTGCCAGCAGTTACGGCAGGGGCAATGGCAATCAGCCCCAGCATTTT
TRBV11-2	-	few	TRBJ1-2	14	CASSPGHWLYGYTF	TGTGCCAGCAGCCCGGGACACTGGTTATATGGCTACACCTTC
TRBV28	-	-	TRBJ2-7	16	CASSRPSSPRVGEQYF	TGTGCCAGCAGCCGACCCTCGTCTCCACGGGTAGGCGAGCAGTACTTC
TRBV28	TRBD2	-	TRBJ2-3	19	CASKAGLAGARLGTDTQYF	TGTGCCAGCAAGGCCGGACTAGCGGGGGCCCGGCTGGGCACAGATACGCAGTATTTT
TRBV7-9	-	few	TRBJ1-2	15	CASSTGHRVNYGYTF	TGTGCCAGCAGCACCGGACACCGGGTCAACTATGGCTACACCTTC
TRBV28	TRBD1	-	TRBJ2-5	15	CASSPQGTGEKTQYF	TGTGCCAGCAGTCCCCAAGGGACAGGGGAAAAGACCCAGTACTTC
TRBV5-1	-	-	TRBJ2-1	15	CASSPEGGTYNEQFF	TGCGCCAGCAGCCCGGAGGGGGGGACCTACAATGAGCAGTTCTTC
TRBV3-1/TRBV3-2	-	once	TRBJ2-1	12	CASSLTYNEQFF	TGTGCCAGCAGCCTAACCTACAATGAGCAGTTCTTC
TRBV23-1	TRBD1	-	TRBJ1-2	15	CASSQPGQGYHGYTF	TGCGCCAGCAGTCAACCGGGACAGGGATATCATGGCTACACCTTC
TRBV5-1	-	-	TRBJ2-3	13	CASSSGGTDTQYF	TGCGCCAGCAGCTCCGGAGGGACAGATACGCAGTATTTT
TRBV5-6	-	-	TRBJ2-5	14	CASSDTTGLGTQYF	TGTGCCAGCAGCGATACAACAGGGTTAGGGACCCAGTACTTC
TRBV2	TRBD1	few	TRBJ2-7	14	CASSELGQPYEQYF	TGTGCCAGCAGTGAACTGGGACAGCCCTACGAGCAGTACTTC
TRBV9	TRBD2	-	TRBJ2-1	19	CASSDPRGAAPSYYNEQFF	TGTGCCAGCAGCGACCCGCGGGGGGCCGCGCCCTCTTATTACAATGAGCAGTTCTTC
TRBV3-1/TRBV3-2	TRBD1	-	TRBJ1-2	12	CASSPDRYGYTF	TGTGCCAGCAGCCCGGACAGGTATGGCTACACCTTC
TRBV5-4	-	-	TRBJ1-1	13	CASSSQGPAEAFF	TGTGCCAGCAGCTCCCAGGGGCCAGCTGAAGCTTTCTTT
TRBV30	-	-	TRBJ1-5	14	CASRWAGGNQPQHF	TGTGCCAGCCGATGGGCAGGGGGCAATCAGCCCCAGCATTTT
TRBV21-1	-	once	TRBJ2-5	19	CASSKGEGFLPVAQETQYF	TGTGCCAGCAGCAAAGGGGAGGGGTTCCTCCCCGTAGCTCAAGAGACCCAGTACTTC
TRBV30	-	once	TRBJ2-5	12	CAWKGVRETQYF	TGTGCCTGGAAAGGGGTGCGAGAGACCCAGTACTTC